The 24 T cell receptor beta chains in this list originate from one sample, sequenced in a study. The TRBV12-4/TRBJ1-2 clonotypes were amplified using barcode primers with ligated adaptors. From the multiplex PCR reads, TCRdb called clonotypes with MiXCR, one entry per CDR3 protein. The sample contains approximately 1,000 distinct CDR3 sequences, 6.5% to 7% of which appear only once. Source material: memory CD4+ T cells sorted from blood. Subset indicated: memory CD4+ T cells, CD4+CD45RO+CD25-. The receptors were gathered from a female donor with breast cancer.

By sample share, this clonotype is medium-sized (0.01 to 0.1%). The chain links TRBV12-3 or TRBV12-4 to TRBJ1-2; D might be TRBD1 (6 bases). The length of the CDR3 is 14 residues. V lost 3 bases to trimming and J lost 6 bases, with 14 bases between them. This CDR3 reads CASSLVNRANGYTF. In nucleotides, the CDR3 is TGTGCCAGCAGTTTGGTTAACAGGGCCAATGGCTACACCTTC.

This clonotype is judged medium-sized. The chain joins TRBV12-3 or TRBV12-4 to TRBJ1-2; D possibly corresponds to TRBD1 (5 bases). Between the trimmed V and J ends, which lost 4 bases and 6 bases, there was a span of 18 bases. The CDR3 sequence is 15 residues long. The CDR3 region has the DNA TGTGCCAGCAGTTCCCCGGGCCAGGGCGATAATGGCTACACCTTC. This gives the protein CASSSPGQGDNGYTF.

The rearrangement uses TRBV12-3 or TRBV12-4 and TRBJ1-2; D is perhaps TRBD1 (6 bases). The CDR3 is 15 amino acids. Trimming stripped 5 bases from V and 4 bases from J, with 17 bases between. The CDR3 DNA reads TGTGCCAGCAGTCGAATAGGACAGAGACCCTATGGCTACACCTTC. Translated, it gives CASSRIGQRPYGYTF.

In its sample, this clonotype ranks as large (0.1 to 1%). This chain joins TRBV12-3 or TRBV12-4 and TRBJ1-2; D not certain. The CDR3 spans 14 residues. The germline V and J ends were trimmed by 3 bases and 0 bases, with 8 bases remaining between them. CDR3 nucleotide sequence: TGTGCCAGCAGTTTGGGCCGAACTAACTATGGCTACACCTTC. Its protein is CASSLGRTNYGYTF.

This clonotype is labeled as large. The rearrangement uses TRBV12-3 or TRBV12-4 and TRBJ1-2; 7 positions agree with TRBD1. V gave up 6 bases and J gave up 7 bases; unmatched junction bases: 8. The CDR3 covers 13 residues. As DNA, the CDR3 is TGTGCCAGCAGACCAACAGGGGAGTCTGGCTACACCTTC. Residues: CASRPTGESGYTF.

This clonotype ranks as medium-sized. The chain uses TRBV12-3 or TRBV12-4 and TRBJ1-2; D gene unclear. Trimming shortened V by 3 bases and J by 4 bases, and 9 bases separated the two germline ends. The CDR3 has 13 amino acids. CDR3 region: CASSLGGSYGYTF. The CDR3 DNA sequence: TGTGCCAGCAGTTTGGGAGGGAGCTATGGCTACACCTTC.

This clonotype is classed as medium-sized. The rearrangement uses TRBV12-3 or TRBV12-4 and TRBJ1-2; D call uncertain. This CDR3 comprises 14 residues. V was clipped by 1 base and J by 9 bases, with 15 bases between them. The CDR3: CASSLVRGSSSYTF. CDR3 nucleotides: TGTGCCAGCAGTTTAGTGCGGGGATCCAGTAGCTACACCTTC.

Sample share makes this clonotype medium-sized. The V and J genes are TRBV12-3 or TRBV12-4 and TRBJ1-2; D gene ambiguous. V was cut by 5 bases and J by 7 bases, with 17 bases left in between. The CDR3 sequence is 14 residues long. The CDR3: CASSPLVGKSGYTF. Here the CDR3 DNA reads TGTGCCAGCAGTCCCCTGGTGGGGAAGTCTGGCTACACCTTC.

This clonotype is labeled as medium-sized. V usage is TRBV12-3 or TRBV12-4 and J usage is TRBJ1-2; TRBD1 matches 8 bases. V dropped 5 bases and J dropped 7; count of bases not matched to a gene: 6. The CDR3 runs to 13 residues. The DNA of the CDR3 is TGTGCCAGCAGTCAGACAGGGGCCGGTGGCTACACCTTC. This encodes CASSQTGAGGYTF.

This clonotype counts as medium-sized. The rearrangement joins TRBV12-3 or TRBV12-4 to TRBJ1-2; D perhaps matches TRBD1 (5 bases). The V gene lost 4 bases and the J gene lost 6 bases, with 9 bases spanning the gap. The CDR3 has 12 amino acids. The CDR3 sequence: CASSWGRHGYTF. CDR3 nucleotide sequence: TGTGCCAGCAGTTGGGGCAGGCATGGCTACACCTTC.

This clonotype rates as medium-sized. This chain uses TRBV12-3 or TRBV12-4 with TRBJ1-2, with D unresolved. The CDR3 totals 12 residues. V shed 3 bases and J shed 7 bases, with 9 bases lying between them. The CDR3 spells CASSLMGSGYTF. The DNA for the CDR3 is TGTGCCAGCAGTTTGATGGGGTCTGGCTACACCTTC.

By share, this clonotype counts as medium-sized. V and J are TRBV12-3 or TRBV12-4 and TRBJ1-2; D not certain. The CDR3 covers 16 residues. Trimming cost V 3 bases and J 2 bases, with 16 bases left between them. CDR3 sequence reads: CASSLNGGRLNYGYTF. The CDR3 DNA sequence: TGTGCCAGCAGTTTGAATGGAGGGCGATTAAACTATGGCTACACCTTC.

The gene calls are TRBV12-3 or TRBV12-4 and TRBJ1-2; tentatively, D is TRBD1 (6 bases). The CDR3 sequence is 14 residues long. Trimming stripped 6 bases from V and 1 base from J, with 12 bases between. The CDR3 coding sequence is TGTGCCAGCAGCCGTGGACAGAGTAACTATGGCTACACCTTC. Protein: CASSRGQSNYGYTF.

This clonotype is termed medium-sized. This rearrangement joins TRBV12-3 or TRBV12-4 to TRBJ1-2; TRBD1 is a possible D gene (5 bases). CDR3 length: 13 residues. V lost 7 bases and J lost 8, with 17 bases in between. For the CDR3, the DNA is TGTGCCAGCACCTGGGAGGGGTCAAGGGGCTACACCTTC. Amino acids: CASTWEGSRGYTF.

In its sample, this clonotype is medium-sized (0.01 to 0.1%). The gene calls are TRBV12-3 or TRBV12-4 and TRBJ1-2, with TRBD1 matching over 9 bases. Trimming removed 5 bases from V and 4 bases from J; junction bases left unmatched: 17. This CDR3 comprises 18 residues. The CDR3 bases are TGTGCCAGCAGTCCCGGGACAGGGAGCCCGGGCTTTCGCTATGGCTACACCTTC. This codes for CASSPGTGSPGFRYGYTF.

By its share, this clonotype is medium-sized (0.01 to 0.1%). This chain connects TRBV12-3 or TRBV12-4 to TRBJ1-2; D is unresolved. The CDR3 runs to 13 residues. V was trimmed by 7 bases and J by 2 bases, leaving 11 bases between them. The CDR3 DNA reads TGTGCCAGCACCCTGGGCAGGAACTATGGCTACACCTTC. Its translation: CASTLGRNYGYTF.

By share of the sample, this clonotype is large. The chain carries TRBV12-3 or TRBV12-4 and TRBJ1-2, with a possible D match to TRBD1 (6 bases). This CDR3 contains 12 residues. The V gene lost 4 bases and the J gene lost 6 bases, with 9 bases spanning the gap. The CDR3 nucleotides read TGTGCCAGCAGTTATACAGGGAATGGCTACACCTTC. Protein: CASSYTGNGYTF.

This clonotype is labeled medium-sized. This chain joins TRBV12-3 or TRBV12-4 and TRBJ1-2; no clear D. V gave up 2 bases and J gave up 8 bases, with 12 bases separating them. This CDR3 spans 13 amino acids. The CDR3 sequence: CASSLRSQEGYTF. The CDR3 region has the DNA TGTGCCAGCAGTTTAAGGTCTCAGGAAGGCTACACCTTC.

In its sample, this clonotype is large. The chain has TRBV12-3 or TRBV12-4 and TRBJ1-2; a weak D match, TRBD1 (5 bases). The CDR3 covers 12 residues. Trimming took off 10 bases at V and 5 bases at J, with 14 bases between the two ends. CDR3 bases: TGTGCCACAAGCGGGACTCCGTATGGCTACACCTTC. As protein: CATSGTPYGYTF.

This clonotype is large. This chain uses TRBV12-3 or TRBV12-4 with TRBJ1-2, with D tentatively TRBD1 (5 bases). CDR3 size: 13 residues. V gave up 6 bases and J gave up 4 bases, with 12 bases separating them. The CDR3 nucleotides read TGTGCCAGCAGCTCACCAGGGATCTATGGCTACACCTTC. Protein sequence: CASSSPGIYGYTF.

This clonotype qualifies as medium-sized (0.01 to 0.1%). The V call is TRBV12-3 or TRBV12-4, the J call TRBJ1-2; no reliable D call. CDR3 length: 12 residues. The V end was cut by 3 bases, the J end by 8 bases, with 10 bases between. CDR3 in amino acids: CASSFGRRGYTF. The DNA of the CDR3 is TGTGCCAGCAGTTTCGGGCGGCGCGGCTACACCTTC.

This clonotype is deemed large. The genes are TRBV12-3 or TRBV12-4 and TRBJ1-2; 7 nucleotides line up with TRBD1. V shed 5 bases and J 3 bases; nucleotides not matched to a gene: 9. The CDR3 spans 15 residues. CDR3 sequence (DNA): TGTGCCAGCAGTCCTCGACAGGGTTCCTACTATGGCTACACCTTC. This codes for CASSPRQGSYYGYTF.

This clonotype is labeled medium-sized. This chain uses TRBV12-3 or TRBV12-4 with TRBJ1-2; D is unresolved. Trimming pared 5 bases from V and 7 bases from J, leaving 20 bases between. The CDR3 length is 15 residues. The CDR3 coding sequence is TGTGCCAGCAGTCCAAGGGAGCGTCCTACTATTGGCTACACCTTC. Translating it yields CASSPRERPTIGYTF.

Within the sample, this clonotype is medium-sized (0.01 to 0.1%). V is TRBV12-3 or TRBV12-4 and J is TRBJ1-2; D is possibly TRBD1 (6 bases). The CDR3 sequence is 14 residues long. V was pared by 3 bases and J by 1 base, with 9 bases between. CDR3 nucleotide sequence: TGTGCCAGCAGTTTGGGACAAATTAACTATGGCTACACCTTC. Translating it yields CASSLGQINYGYTF.